This T cell receptor (beta chain) was observed in a study of blood T cells in healthy people across ages. With V trimmed by 5 bases and J by 6 bases, 14 bases remained unmatched. CDR1 is SQVTM and CDR2 is ANQGSEA in the germline V gene. This CDR3 contains 15 residues. In this sample, this clonotype turned up many times. Sample-barcoded 5' priming and a J-beta primer mix drove a second PCR of 7 to 11 cycles. From the 5' RACE reads, TCRdb called clonotypes with MiXCR, one entry per CDR3 protein. Of around 1,100,000 distinct CDR3 sequences in the sample, more than 30% were seen once. Sequences were obtained from blood. The chain carries TRBV29-1 and TRBJ2-3; TRBD1 matches 7 bases. This receptor was taken from a man aged 18 to 29 in good health. The CDR3 sequence: CSVFRQQGKADTQYF. DNA of the CDR3: TGCAGCGTTTTCCGGCAACAGGGGAAAGCGGATACGCAGTATTTT.